Following are 30 T cell receptor beta chains from one sample sequenced in a study of shared clonotypes between healthy human individuals. The method was immunoSEQ multiplex PCR; TCRdb's version includes in-frame clones alone and lacks a portion of them. The sample comprises approximately 2.4 million clones, approximately 94% of which are singletons, and around 0.13% rests with the top ten. Material: naive CD4+ T cells sorted from blood. The subset denotes: CD45RA+ positively selected. These receptors were obtained from a young man in good health.

This chain connects TRBV30 to TRBJ1-1, with D possibly TRBD1 on 5 matching bases. The CDR3 loop spans 11 amino acids. Trimming removed 4 bases from V and 5 bases from J, with 8 bases in between. Looked up from germline, CDR1 is GTSNPN and CDR2 is SVGIG (reference sequence). This CDR3 is CAWNQGTEAFF. CDR3 nucleotide sequence: TGTGCCTGGAATCAGGGAACTGAAGCTTTCTTT.

The chain links TRBV9 to TRBJ2-2; D is unclear. V lost 0 bases to trimming and J lost 0 bases, with 12 bases between them. Looked up from germline, CDR1 is SGDLS and CDR2 is YYNGEE. The CDR3 has 17 residues. In DNA form, the CDR3 reads TGTGCCAGCAGCGTAGTTCCAGTCGATGCGAACACCGGGGAGCTGTTTTTT. It translates to CASSVVPVDANTGELFF.

V and J are TRBV4-1 and TRBJ2-7, with 12 bases matching TRBD2. The V and J ends lost 2 bases and 2 bases, in that order; junction bases with no gene match: 1. Germline V lookup: CDR1 MGHRA, CDR2 YSYEKL. This CDR3 spans 15 amino acids. The CDR3 sequence: CASSQLAGGPYEQYF. CDR3 in DNA: TGCGCCAGCAGCCAACTAGCGGGGGGGCCCTACGAGCAGTACTTC.

In the case of this clone: Other DNA sequences in this sample translate to the same CDR3. This chain uses TRBV7-2 with TRBJ2-7; the D is unclear. CDR3 length: 11 amino acids. Trimming took off 5 bases at V and 3 bases at J, with 5 bases between the two ends. Germline values: CDR1 SGHTA, CDR2 FQGNSA. The DNA for the CDR3 is TGTGCCAGCAGCGTCAGCTACGAGCAGTACTTC. It is translated as CASSVSYEQYF.

The CDR3 loop reads CAISELTDYGYTF. CDR3 DNA: TGTGCCATCAGTGAGCTGACTGACTATGGCTACACCTTC. The chain couples TRBV10-3 to TRBJ1-2; D not resolved. CDR1 is ENHRY and CDR2 is SYGVKD in the germline V gene. Trimming stripped 2 bases from V and 3 bases from J, with 7 bases between. This CDR3 has 13 residues.

This clone is a singleton in its sample. In the same sample, other DNA sequences code for this CDR3. The chain uses TRBV6-5 and TRBJ1-2, with TRBD1 matching over 8 bases. The germline gives CDR1 MNHEY, CDR2 SVGAGI. The CDR3 consists of 15 residues. Losses at the gene ends were 4 bases for V and 1 base for J; bases not matched to a gene: 5. CDR3 sequence (DNA): TGTGCCAGCAGTTCCAACAGGGGGAGTAACTATGGCTACACCTTC. Encoded protein: CASSSNRGSNYGYTF.

The chain links TRBV27 to TRBJ2-7; D gene ambiguous. Deletions cut 7 bases from V and 6 bases from J, with 7 bases between. CDR1 and CDR2 from the germline V gene are MNHEY and SMNVEV (reference sequence). This CDR3 region has 10 residues. CDR3 DNA sequence: TGTGCCAGCAAGGTGGCCGAGCAGTACTTC. Translated, it gives CASKVAEQYF.

This chain links TRBV2 with TRBJ2-2; D call uncertain. V lost 3 bases and J lost 7, with 9 bases in between. Germline CDR1 is SNHLY and CDR2 is FYNNEI. This CDR3 has 13 residues. The CDR3 reads CASSDHADGELFF. The CDR3 nucleotides read TGTGCCAGCAGTGATCATGCCGACGGGGAGCTGTTTTTT. The entire variable domain, with the rest obtained from reference TRBV2 and TRBJ2-2, is as follows: EPEVTQTPSHQVTQMGQEVILRCVPISNHLYFYWYRQILGQKVEFLVSFYNNEISEKSEIFDDQFSVERPDGSNFTLKIRSTKLEDSAMYFCASSDHADGELFFGEGSRLTVL.

This chain links TRBV25-1 with TRBJ2-7; D may be TRBD1 or TRBD2 (5 bases each). This CDR3 is 15 amino acids long. V shed 0 bases and J shed 0 bases, with 9 bases lying between them. From germline, CDR1 is MGHDK and CDR2 SYGVNS. This CDR3 reads CASSEYEGNSYEQYF. As DNA, the CDR3 is TGTGCCAGCAGTGAATATGAGGGGAACTCCTACGAGCAGTACTTC.

Only one count was recorded for this clone. The V and J genes are TRBV18 and TRBJ2-7; 11 positions match TRBD1. V shed 3 bases and J 5 bases; nucleotides not matched to a gene: 6. Germline values: CDR1 KGHSH, CDR2 LQKENI. This CDR3 comprises 15 residues. The CDR3 bases are TGTGCCAGCTCACCTAGGACAGGGGGCTGGGACGAGCAGTACTTC. This sequence encodes CASSPRTGGWDEQYF.

The chain links TRBV27 to TRBJ2-7; D is tentatively TRBD1 or TRBD2 (5 bases each). Germline V gives CDR1 MNHEY, CDR2 SMNVEV (reference sequence). The CDR3 spans 15 residues. V was pared by 7 bases and J by 2 bases, with 18 bases between. The CDR3 region is CASTQIGTATYEQYF. The CDR3 DNA sequence: TGTGCCAGCACCCAAATTGGGACGGCCACCTACGAGCAGTACTTC.

The V call is TRBV19, the J call TRBJ1-4, with 8 bases aligning to TRBD1. With 3 bases clipped from V and 1 base from J, the junction kept 4 bases outside the gene matches. CDR1 is LNHDA and CDR2 is SQIVND in the germline V gene (reference sequence). This CDR3 spans 16 amino acids. This CDR3 is CASSIDRGGTNEKLFF. CDR3 bases: TGTGCCAGTAGTATCGACAGGGGTGGAACTAATGAAAAACTGTTTTTT.

The genes are TRBV11-1 and TRBJ2-3; D is unclear. The CDR3 is 13 amino acids. From germline, CDR1 is SGHAT and CDR2 FQDESV (reference sequence). V gave up 2 bases and J gave up 6 bases, with 9 bases separating them. Here the CDR3 reads CASSLRMGDTQYF. The CDR3 DNA follows: TGTGCCAGCAGCTTAAGGATGGGGGATACGCAGTATTTT. Together with reference TRBV11-1 and TRBJ2-3, the CDR3 gives the full variable domain: EAEVAQSPRYKITEKSQAVAFWCDPISGHATLYWYRQILGQGPELLVQFQDESVVDDSQLPKDRFSAERLKGVDSTLKIQPAELGDSAMYLCASSLRMGDTQYFGPGTRLTVL.

This chain connects TRBV28 to TRBJ1-5; TRBD1 is a possible D gene (5 bases). CDR1 is MDHEN, CDR2 SYDVKM, per germline. The CDR3 consists of 15 residues. V lost 5 bases and J 0 bases, leaving 11 bases between the germline ends. The CDR3 is CASSRDRYSNQPQHF. The CDR3 bases are TGTGCCAGCAGTCGCGACAGATATAGCAATCAGCCCCAGCATTTT.

Of note for this clone: Other DNA sequences within the sample encode an identical CDR3. The chain joins TRBV7-8 to TRBJ2-7; 9 bases agree with TRBD1. The CDR3 is 14 amino acids. Per germline, CDR1 SGHVS and CDR2 FQNEAQ. V shed 6 bases and J 1 base; nucleotides not matched to a gene: 4. CDR3 nucleotide sequence: TGTGCCAGCAGTTCCGGGACAGGGTCCTACGAGCAGTACTTC. It is translated as CASSSGTGSYEQYF.

The chain combines TRBV5-1 with TRBJ2-5, with 14 positions matching TRBD2. The germline CDR1 and CDR2 sequences are SGHRS and YFSETQ. The V segment lost 4 bases and the J segment 5 bases; nucleotides outside the gene matches: 7. This CDR3 is built from 16 residues. CDR3 nucleotide sequence: TGCGCCAGCAGCGGGGGACTAGCGGGAGATACGGAGACCCAGTACTTC. It specifies CASSGGLAGDTETQYF.

The J gene is TRBJ2-2, the V gene TRBV28; 7 positions match TRBD1. Germline V CDR1 and CDR2: MDHEN, SYDVKM. With V trimmed by 3 bases and J by 7 bases, 17 bases remained unmatched. The CDR3 is 18 residues long. CDR3 coding DNA: TGTGCCAGCAGTTTTACCCCGACAGGGATTAGTGTTATCGGGGAGCTGTTTTTT. It translates to CASSFTPTGISVIGELFF. The full variable domain, in which reference TRBV28 and TRBJ2-2 provide the parts outside the CDR3, is DVKVTQSSRYLVKRTGEKVFLECVQDMDHENMFWYRQDPGLGLRLIYFSYDVKMKEKGDIPEGYSVSREKKERFSLILESASTNQTSMYLCASSFTPTGISVIGELFFGEGSRLTVL.

The V and J genes are TRBV7-9 and TRBJ2-5; TRBD1 matches 7 bases. Unmatched junction bases numbered 6, after V lost 3 bases and J lost 2 bases. The V gene's germline CDR1 is SEHNR and CDR2 FQNEAQ (reference sequence). The CDR3 runs to 15 residues. The CDR3 DNA is TGTGCCAGCAGCTTCGGGACAGTAATACAAGAGACCCAGTACTTC. It translates to CASSFGTVIQETQYF.

Turning to this clone: The same CDR3 also results from other DNA sequences found in this sample. The CDR3 spells CASGQGPNEKLFF. CDR3 in DNA: TGCGCCAGCGGACAGGGACCTAATGAAAAACTGTTTTTT. V usage is TRBV5-1 and J usage is TRBJ1-4; 8 bases fit TRBD1. This CDR3 has 13 amino acids. V dropped 7 bases and J dropped 3; count of bases not matched to a gene: 2. Looked up from germline, CDR1 is SGHRS and CDR2 is YFSETQ.

The chain is built from TRBV7-8 and TRBJ1-3, with 8 bases that match TRBD1. Germline CDR1 and CDR2: SGHVS and FQNEAQ. The CDR3 covers 15 residues. J gave up 0 bases and V 4 bases, and 2 bases lay outside the gene matches. The CDR3 DNA reads TGTGCCAGCAGCTCAGACAGGGGCTCTGGAAACACCATATATTTT. Amino acid sequence: CASSSDRGSGNTIYF.

V is TRBV5-4 and J is TRBJ1-1; D call uncertain. In germline, CDR1 is SGHNT, CDR2 YYREEE (reference sequence). This CDR3 contains 18 residues. V lost 0 bases and J lost 1, with 19 bases in between. The DNA for the CDR3 is TGTGCCAGCAGCTTGGCCGGCTCCTCTTGGGTTACGAACACTGAAGCTTTCTTT. This gives the protein CASSLAGSSWVTNTEAFF. Together with reference TRBV5-4 and TRBJ1-1, the CDR3 gives the full variable domain: ETGVTQSPTHLIKTRGQQVTLRCSSQSGHNTVSWYQQALGQGPQFIFQYYREEENGRGNFPPRFSGLQFPNYSSELNVNALELDDSALYLCASSLAGSSWVTNTEAFFGQGTRLTVV.

This chain links TRBV2 with TRBJ2-1; 7 nucleotides agree with TRBD1. With 2 bases clipped from V and 9 bases from J, the junction kept 7 bases outside the gene matches. The CDR3 has 14 residues. Looked up from germline, CDR1 is SNHLY and CDR2 is FYNNEI. The chain's CDR3 is CASSEIQGPFEQFF. CDR3 in DNA: TGTGCCAGCAGTGAAATACAGGGGCCTTTTGAGCAGTTCTTC.

CDR3 nucleotide sequence: TGTGCCAGCTCCCTAAATGGGGAGTTTCCGTACTTC. Translation gives CASSLNGEFPYF. V is TRBV18 and J is TRBJ2-7, with a possible D match to TRBD2 (5 bases). Trimming removed 6 bases from V and 12 bases from J, with 18 bases in between. The germline CDR1 and CDR2 sequences are KGHSH and LQKENI. CDR3 length: 12 residues.

This sequence joins TRBV6-5 and TRBJ1-4; D not certain. This CDR3 contains 15 residues. V dropped 6 bases and J dropped 0 bases, with 11 bases sitting between them. Germline V gene data show CDR1 as MNHEY and CDR2 as SVGAGI. CDR3: CASSMDGATNEKLFF. CDR3 sequence (DNA): TGTGCCAGCAGCATGGACGGGGCAACTAATGAAAAACTGTTTTTT.

This clone was seen a single time. The rearrangement links TRBV28 to TRBJ1-2, with 8 bases lining up with TRBD1. Germline CDR1 MDHEN, CDR2 SYDVKM. V trimming: 6 bases; J trimming: 7 bases; junction bases outside the gene matches: 16. The CDR3 is 16 amino acids. CDR3 amino acids: CASSTTGTGRLAGYTF. As DNA, the CDR3 is TGTGCCAGCAGCACCACCGGGACAGGTCGTTTGGCTGGCTACACCTTC.

Remarks on this clone: The junction differs from germline at one of its ends, possibly a read error. The chain is built from TRBV7-7 and TRBJ2-7, with 10 bases fitting TRBD1. The CDR3 contains 15 residues. Germline lookup yields CDR1 SSHAT and CDR2 FNYEAQ (reference sequence). CDR3 amino acids: CASSPQTGGGYEQYF. The CDR3 nucleotides are TGTGCTAGCAGCCCACAGACAGGGGGCGGGTACGAGCAGTACTTC. Full variable domain (remainder filled in from reference TRBV7-7 and TRBJ2-7): GAGVSQSPRYKVTKRGQDVTLRCDPISSHATLYWYQQALGQGPEFLTYFNYEAQPDKSGLPSDRFSAERPEGSISTLTIQRTEQRDSAMYRCASSPQTGGGYEQYFGPGTRLTVT.

This chain joins TRBV2 and TRBJ2-2, with D uncertain. The germline CDR1 and CDR2 sequences are SNHLY and FYNNEI. The V and J ends lost 7 bases and 4 bases respectively, with 10 bases between them. The length of the CDR3 is 13 residues. As DNA, the CDR3 is TGTGCCAGCACCTTAGCAGTCACCGGGGAGCTGTTTTTT. Its translation is CASTLAVTGELFF. The complete variable domain, with remaining parts taken from reference TRBV2 and TRBJ2-2, reads EPEVTQTPSHQVTQMGQEVILRCVPISNHLYFYWYRQILGQKVEFLVSFYNNEISEKSEIFDDQFSVERPDGSNFTLKIRSTKLEDSAMYFCASTLAVTGELFFGEGSRLTVL.

The chain is built from TRBV28 and TRBJ2-2; D not resolved. V lost 7 bases and J 2 bases, leaving 5 bases between the germline ends. Germline V gene lookup returns CDR1 MDHEN and CDR2 SYDVKM. There are 12 residues in the CDR3. The CDR3 DNA sequence: TGTGCCAGCACCTCTAACACCGGGGAGCTGTTTTTT. Translating it yields CASTSNTGELFF.

J is TRBJ2-2 and V is TRBV27; no definite D call. With 2 bases removed from V and 11 bases from J, the gap between germline ends came to 15 bases. This CDR3 comprises 14 residues. From germline, CDR1 is MNHEY and CDR2 SMNVEV (reference sequence). CDR3 in amino acids: CASSLVAGIGELFF. The CDR3 coding sequence is TGTGCCAGCAGTTTAGTGGCAGGTATTGGCGAGCTGTTTTTT.

The CDR3 here is CASSQSYSNQPQHF. In nucleotides, the CDR3 is TGTGCCAGCAGTCAGAGTTATAGCAATCAGCCCCAGCATTTT. The chain recombines TRBV6-5 with TRBJ1-5; D remains unclear. V gave up 5 bases and J gave up 0 bases, with 8 bases separating them. The CDR3 is 14 residues long. Germline V lookup: CDR1 MNHEY, CDR2 SVGAGI.